Shown below are 27 T cell receptor beta chains from a single sample sequenced in a study of shared clonotypes between healthy human individuals. Profiling relied on immunoSEQ multiplex PCR, and the TCRdb table lists in-frame clones only, not all of them. The sample records approximately 1.5 million clones, around 98% being singletons. The sequenced material came from naive CD4+ T cells sorted from blood. Noted subset: CD45RA+ positively selected. These receptor sequences come from a man aged 25-40 years in good health.

About this clone: The identical CDR3 is also encoded by other nucleotide sequences in the sample. The chain couples TRBV28 to TRBJ2-5; no definite D call. The CDR3 is 13 amino acids. CDR1 is MDHEN, CDR2 SYDVKM, per germline. V lost 6 bases and J lost 4, with 12 bases in between. Here the CDR3 reads CASSQPGGETQYF. Written as DNA, the CDR3 is TGTGCCAGCAGCCAACCCGGTGGAGAGACCCAGTACTTC.

CDR3 nucleotide sequence: TGTGCCAGCAGCCAAGACGACAGGGGGCGATGGTACGAGCAGTACTTC. Translated, it gives CASSQDDRGRWYEQYF. The chain employs TRBV4-2 and TRBJ2-7; 10 positions agree with TRBD1. The CDR3 covers 16 residues. CDR1 is LGHNA and CDR2 is YNFKEQ in the germline V gene. J lost 4 bases, V lost 0 bases, and 6 bases had no gene match.

This clone was seen just once. The chain employs TRBV11-2 and TRBJ2-3; TRBD2 aligns across 7 bases. The CDR3 consists of 16 residues. The germline V gene has CDR1 SGHAT and CDR2 FQNNGV. Unmatched junction bases numbered 12, after V lost 3 bases and J lost 6 bases. The CDR3 loop is CASSLMPPMGGDTQYF. The CDR3 coding sequence is TGTGCCAGCAGCTTGATGCCCCCTATGGGGGGGGATACGCAGTATTTT.

This chain links TRBV25-1 with TRBJ2-2; TRBD1 is a possible D gene (5 bases). The V end lost 2 bases, the J end lost 4 bases, and 17 bases lay between the germline ends. The CDR3 is 17 residues long. Germline CDR1 MGHDK, CDR2 SYGVNS. Here the CDR3 DNA reads TGTGCCAGCAGTGAACAGGGCCCGTCTTTGGGCACCGGGGAGCTGTTTTTT. Amino acid sequence: CASSEQGPSLGTGELFF.

This chain connects TRBV5-5 to TRBJ2-7, with 7 bases identical to TRBD1. This CDR3 is built from 16 residues. Germline values: CDR1 SGHKS, CDR2 YYEKEE (reference sequence). V lost 4 bases, J lost 0 bases, and 10 bases stayed unmatched. The CDR3 DNA follows: TGTGCCAGCAGCGCCGGGGACAGCTCTACCTCCTACGAGCAGTACTTC. Its protein is CASSAGDSSTSYEQYF.

The V gene is TRBV7-2, the J gene TRBJ2-7; D ambiguous. The CDR3 sequence is 15 residues long. Germline V gene lookup returns CDR1 SGHTA and CDR2 FQGNSA. The germline V and J ends were trimmed by 0 bases and 2 bases, with 11 bases remaining between them. The DNA of the CDR3 is TGTGCCAGCAGCTTAGCGCAGCCGCCGACCTACGAGCAGTACTTC. Protein product: CASSLAQPPTYEQYF.

V and J are TRBV28 and TRBJ2-3, with TRBD2 identical over 14 bases. V was clipped by 7 bases and J by 6 bases; unmatched bases: 9. There are 16 residues in the CDR3. Germline CDR1 MDHEN, CDR2 SYDVKM. CDR3 DNA sequence: TGTGCCAGCATCCGGGGACTAGCGGGAGTATGGGATACGCAGTATTTT. Its translation is CASIRGLAGVWDTQYF.

The genes are TRBV5-6 and TRBJ2-5, with TRBD2 matching over 11 bases. Trimming at V came to 3 bases and at J to 3 bases, leaving 4 bases not matched to a gene. The CDR3 is 15 residues long. Germline V gives CDR1 SGHDT, CDR2 YYEEEE. CDR3 in DNA: TGTGCCAGCAGCTCTCCGGGACTAGCGGAAGAGACCCAGTACTTC. Translation gives CASSSPGLAEETQYF.

The chain recombines TRBV6-1 with TRBJ2-7; 7 bases fit TRBD1. Trimming cost V 6 bases and J 6 bases; bases outside gene matches: 11. The CDR3 has 14 residues. Germline V gene sequence: CDR1 MNHNS, CDR2 SASEGT. The CDR3 nucleotides are TGTGCCAGCAGGGAGACAGGGCCATCTCGCGAGCAGTACTTC. It codes for CASRETGPSREQYF.

The gene calls are TRBV6-5 and TRBJ1-5, with D tentatively TRBD1 (6 bases). Germline CDR1 is MNHEY and CDR2 is SVGAGI. The CDR3 is 15 residues long. The germline V and J ends were trimmed by 6 bases and 0 bases, with 12 bases remaining between them. The CDR3: CASSATGNSNQPQHF. For the CDR3, the DNA is TGTGCCAGCAGCGCAACAGGGAATAGCAATCAGCCCCAGCATTTT.

The chain links TRBV9 to TRBJ2-1; D is perhaps TRBD1 (5 bases). CDR3 length: 14 residues. Trimming removed 2 bases from V and 1 base from J, with 7 bases in between. Germline lookup yields CDR1 SGDLS and CDR2 YYNGEE. The CDR3 DNA is TGTGCCAGCAGCGTGGGGCCGTCCTACAATGAGCAGTTCTTC. This encodes CASSVGPSYNEQFF.

The chain couples TRBV27 to TRBJ1-1; 8 bases agree with TRBD1. The CDR3 has 14 residues. Per germline, CDR1 MNHEY and CDR2 SMNVEV (reference sequence). The V gene end was trimmed by 0 bases and the J gene end by 11 bases; junction bases not matched to a gene: 8. CDR3 amino acids: CASSLSGQGGGAFF. In DNA, the CDR3 is TGTGCCAGCAGTTTATCAGGACAGGGAGGAGGGGCTTTCTTT.

V usage is TRBV18 and J usage is TRBJ2-1, with 8 bases matching TRBD2. The CDR3 has 16 amino acids. Germline V gene data show CDR1 as KGHSH and CDR2 as LQKENI. V gave up 3 bases and J gave up 3 bases; unmatched junction bases: 7. CDR3 region: CASSPREGEIYNEQFF. The DNA for the CDR3 is TGTGCCAGCTCACCCCGGGAGGGAGAAATCTACAATGAGCAGTTCTTC.

The rearrangement joins TRBV18 to TRBJ2-1, with 7 bases that match TRBD1. V was pared by 3 bases and J by 1 base, with 3 bases of the junction left unmatched. CDR3 size: 15 residues. CDR1 and CDR2 from the germline V gene are KGHSH and LQKENI. The CDR3 DNA follows: TGTGCCAGCTCACCCGGGACAGCATCCTACAATGAGCAGTTCTTC. It specifies CASSPGTASYNEQFF.

The chain has TRBV9 and TRBJ2-3; D unresolved. Per the germline V gene, CDR1 is SGDLS and CDR2 is YYNGEE. The CDR3 runs 16 residues. Trimming took 1 base from V and 8 from J, leaving 20 bases between them. This CDR3 reads CASSVSSRTEHGTQYF. The CDR3 coding sequence is TGTGCCAGCAGCGTATCGTCCCGGACGGAGCACGGTACGCAGTATTTT.

The chain has TRBV15 and TRBJ1-5, with D perhaps TRBD1 (5 bases). The germline V gene has CDR1 LNHNV and CDR2 YYDKDF (reference sequence). V dropped 5 bases and J dropped 0 bases, with 14 bases sitting between them. The CDR3 runs to 16 residues. CDR3 sequence reads: CATSLQVFDSNQPQHF. CDR3 DNA sequence: TGTGCCACCAGCTTACAGGTTTTTGATAGCAATCAGCCCCAGCATTTT.

CDR3 sequence reads: CASSPGRTVYNEQFF. The CDR3 DNA reads TGTGCCAGCAGTCCTGGGAGGACAGTCTACAATGAGCAGTTCTTC. V and J are TRBV27 and TRBJ2-1; D tentatively reads TRBD1 or TRBD2 (6 bases each). Germline V CDR1 and CDR2: MNHEY, SMNVEV (reference sequence). The CDR3 contains 15 residues. Trimming cost V 5 bases and J 3 bases, with 14 bases left between them.

This clone has only one observation. This chain connects TRBV18 to TRBJ1-2; unclear D gene. The CDR3 sequence is 13 residues long. Looked up from germline, CDR1 is KGHSH and CDR2 is LQKENI. Trimming took off 0 bases at V and 7 bases at J, with 9 bases between the two ends. CDR3 bases: TGTGCCAGCTCACCACCAGGTCCCGGTGGCTACACCTTC. It is translated as CASSPPGPGGYTF.

The chain couples TRBV29-1 to TRBJ2-7; TRBD2 aligns across 11 bases. V dropped 4 bases and J dropped 6; count of bases not matched to a gene: 11. This CDR3 comprises 15 residues. Germline lookup yields CDR1 SQVTM and CDR2 ANQGSEA. The CDR3: CSVGLAGLGRGEQYF. CDR3 sequence (DNA): TGCAGCGTTGGACTAGCGGGACTCGGAAGGGGCGAGCAGTACTTC.

This clone was seen a few times. The gene calls are TRBV7-9 and TRBJ1-2; D unclear. Trimming took 11 bases from V and 7 from J, leaving 26 bases between them. The CDR3 contains 15 residues. The V gene's germline CDR1 is SEHNR and CDR2 FQNEAQ (reference sequence). This CDR3 is CASNAQSDGLGGYTF. DNA of the CDR3: TGTGCCTCAAACGCACAGTCCGACGGGCTTGGTGGCTACACCTTC.

The DNA of the CDR3 is TGTGCCAGCAGCTTAGCGATGGAGGGGAAGGCTGAAGCTTTCTTT. Protein: CASSLAMEGKAEAFF. The chain joins TRBV7-8 to TRBJ1-1, with D maybe TRBD1 (5 bases). The germline V gene encodes CDR1 SGHVS and CDR2 FQNEAQ. V dropped 0 bases and J dropped 6 bases, with 14 bases sitting between them. CDR3 size: 15 residues.

The V gene is TRBV9, the J gene TRBJ2-1; D is possibly TRBD1 (6 bases). The germline V gene has CDR1 SGDLS and CDR2 YYNGEE. The CDR3 covers 13 residues. V lost 4 bases to trimming and J lost 5 bases, with 10 bases between them. CDR3 protein: CASSNGQNNEQFF. The CDR3 DNA sequence: TGTGCCAGCAGCAACGGACAGAACAATGAGCAGTTCTTC.

The CDR3 bases are TGCGCCAGCAGTGCCCCCGACAGGGGCCACACTGAAGCTTTCTTT. It specifies CASSAPDRGHTEAFF. The chain is built from TRBV10-2 and TRBJ1-1; TRBD1 matches 8 bases. V lost 4 bases and J lost 3; bases outside the gene matches: 7. CDR3 length equals 15 residues. Germline CDR1 reads WSHSY; CDR2 reads SAAADI.

The chain joins TRBV5-1 to TRBJ2-7, with TRBD2 matching over 14 bases. The germline CDR1 and CDR2 sequences are SGHRS and YFSETQ. The ends lost 3 bases at V and 6 bases at J; junction bases unmatched: 14. This CDR3 has 18 residues. The CDR3 reads CASSSGLAGAKPGFEQYF. The CDR3 DNA follows: TGCGCCAGCAGCTCGGGACTAGCGGGAGCTAAGCCTGGATTCGAGCAGTACTTC.

As for this clone: This CDR3 is also generated by other DNA sequences in the sample. The J gene is TRBJ2-3, the V gene TRBV9; D is uncertain. Germline CDR1 is SGDLS and CDR2 is YYNGEE. Trimming stripped 0 bases from V and 4 bases from J, with 6 bases between. The CDR3 runs 13 residues. The CDR3 reads CASSVDLADTQYF. In DNA, the CDR3 is TGTGCCAGCAGCGTAGATTTGGCAGATACGCAGTATTTT.

CDR3 sequence: CASSLDRISEKLFF. The CDR3 DNA sequence: TGTGCCAGCAGCCTAGACAGGATAAGTGAAAAACTGTTTTTT. The chain is built from TRBV5-6 and TRBJ1-4; the D gene is possibly TRBD1 (6 bases). The CDR3 extends over 14 amino acids. Germline CDR1 reads SGHDT; CDR2 reads YYEEEE. V was cut by 4 bases and J by 7 bases, with 14 bases left in between.

This clone has a single count. CDR3 sequence: CASSQEGREETQYF. As DNA, the CDR3 is TGCGCCAGCAGCCAAGAAGGCAGGGAAGAGACCCAGTACTTC. The genes are TRBV4-1 and TRBJ2-5, with a weak D call TRBD1 (5 bases). Germline CDR1 MGHRA, CDR2 YSYEKL. The CDR3 has 14 amino acids. V lost 0 bases, J lost 3 bases, and 8 bases lay in between.